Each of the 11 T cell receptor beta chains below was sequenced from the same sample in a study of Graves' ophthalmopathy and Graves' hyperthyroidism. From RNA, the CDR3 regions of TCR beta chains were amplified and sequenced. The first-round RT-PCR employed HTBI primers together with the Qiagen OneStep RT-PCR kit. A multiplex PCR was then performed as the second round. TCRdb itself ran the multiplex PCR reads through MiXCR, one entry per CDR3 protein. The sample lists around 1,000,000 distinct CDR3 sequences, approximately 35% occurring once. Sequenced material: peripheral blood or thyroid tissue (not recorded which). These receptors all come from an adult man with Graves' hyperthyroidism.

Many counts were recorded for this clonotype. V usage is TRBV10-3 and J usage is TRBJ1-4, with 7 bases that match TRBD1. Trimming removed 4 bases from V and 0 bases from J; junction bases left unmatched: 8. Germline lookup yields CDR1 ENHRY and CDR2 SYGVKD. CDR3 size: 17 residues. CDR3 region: CAISATGAVATNEKLFF. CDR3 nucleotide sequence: TGTGCCATCAGTGCCACAGGGGCGGTCGCAACTAATGAAAAACTGTTTTTT.

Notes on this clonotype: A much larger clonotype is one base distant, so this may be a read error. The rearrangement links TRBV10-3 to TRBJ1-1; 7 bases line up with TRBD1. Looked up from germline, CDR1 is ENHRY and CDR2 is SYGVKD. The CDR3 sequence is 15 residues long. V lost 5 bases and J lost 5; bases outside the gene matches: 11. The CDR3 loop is CAISFSPGQTTEAFF. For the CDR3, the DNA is TGTGCCATCAGTTTTTCTCCGGGACAGACAACTGAAGCTTTCTTT.

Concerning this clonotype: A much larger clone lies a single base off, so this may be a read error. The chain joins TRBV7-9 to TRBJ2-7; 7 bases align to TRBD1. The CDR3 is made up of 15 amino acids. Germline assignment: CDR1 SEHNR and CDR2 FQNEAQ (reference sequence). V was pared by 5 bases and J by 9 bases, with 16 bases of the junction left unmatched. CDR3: CASSASRQGLGGQYF. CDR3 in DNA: TGTGCCAGCAGCGCCTCCAGACAGGGATTAGGCGGGCAGTACTTC.

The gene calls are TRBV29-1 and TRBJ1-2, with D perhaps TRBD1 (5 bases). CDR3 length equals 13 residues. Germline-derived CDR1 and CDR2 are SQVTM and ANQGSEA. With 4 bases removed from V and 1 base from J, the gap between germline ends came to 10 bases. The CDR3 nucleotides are TGCAGCGTTGTATGGGGGGGTAACTATGGCTACACCTTC. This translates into CSVVWGGNYGYTF.

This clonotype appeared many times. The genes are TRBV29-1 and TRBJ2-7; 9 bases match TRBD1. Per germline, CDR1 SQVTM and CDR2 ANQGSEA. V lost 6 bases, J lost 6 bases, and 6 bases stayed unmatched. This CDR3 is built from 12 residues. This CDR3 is CSVRQGVSEQYF. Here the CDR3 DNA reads TGCAGCGTCCGACAGGGGGTTAGCGAGCAGTACTTC.

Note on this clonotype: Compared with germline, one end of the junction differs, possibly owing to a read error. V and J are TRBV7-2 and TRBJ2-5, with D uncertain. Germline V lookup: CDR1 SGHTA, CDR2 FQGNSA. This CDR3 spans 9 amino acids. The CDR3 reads CASSRKTTF. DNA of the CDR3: TGTGCCAGCAGCCGAAAAACTACCTTC.

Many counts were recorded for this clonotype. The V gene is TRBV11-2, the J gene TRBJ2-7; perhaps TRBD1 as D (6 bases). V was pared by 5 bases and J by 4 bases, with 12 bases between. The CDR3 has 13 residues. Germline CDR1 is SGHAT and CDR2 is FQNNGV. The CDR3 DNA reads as TGTGCCAGCAGCGAAACACAGGGATACGAGCAGTACTTC. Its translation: CASSETQGYEQYF.

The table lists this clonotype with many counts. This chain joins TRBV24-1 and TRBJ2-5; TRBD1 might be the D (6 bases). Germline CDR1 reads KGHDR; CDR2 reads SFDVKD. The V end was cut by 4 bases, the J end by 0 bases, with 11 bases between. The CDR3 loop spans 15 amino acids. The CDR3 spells CATSDRQDYQETQYF. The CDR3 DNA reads TGTGCCACCAGTGACCGACAGGACTACCAAGAGACCCAGTACTTC.

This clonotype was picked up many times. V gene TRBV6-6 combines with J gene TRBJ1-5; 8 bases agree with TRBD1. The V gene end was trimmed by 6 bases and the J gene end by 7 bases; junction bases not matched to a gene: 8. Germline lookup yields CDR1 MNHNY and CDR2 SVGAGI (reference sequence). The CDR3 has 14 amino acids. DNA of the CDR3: TGTGCCAGCAGCCGAACAGGGGGTGGGCAGCCCCAGCATTTT. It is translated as CASSRTGGGQPQHF.

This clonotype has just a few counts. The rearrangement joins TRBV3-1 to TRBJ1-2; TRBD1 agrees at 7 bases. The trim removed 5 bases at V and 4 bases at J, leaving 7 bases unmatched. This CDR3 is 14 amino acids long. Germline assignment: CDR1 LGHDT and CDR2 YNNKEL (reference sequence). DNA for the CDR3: TGTGCCAGCAGCGGCGGGACAGCTACCTATGGCTACACCTTC. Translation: CASSGGTATYGYTF.

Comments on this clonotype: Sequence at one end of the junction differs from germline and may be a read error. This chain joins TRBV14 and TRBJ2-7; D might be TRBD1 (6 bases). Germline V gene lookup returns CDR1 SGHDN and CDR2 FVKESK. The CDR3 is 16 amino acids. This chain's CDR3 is CASSLLQGYSKDEQHF. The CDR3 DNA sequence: TGTGCCAGCAGCCTCCTCCAGGGGTATTCTAAGGACGAGCAGCACTTC.